These 27 T cell receptor beta chains share one sample of origin, sequenced in a study of a mutant IDH1 vaccine in newly diagnosed glioma. Their antigens remain unidentified. Sequencing used immunoSEQ multiplex PCR; TCRdb keeps in-frame clones, though not all of them. The sample holds around 54,000 clones; around 85% are singletons and the top ten take 1.6%. Indicated time point: week 35, safety follow-up. In every dose of vaccine, 300 ug of mutant IDH1 20-mer peptide was given alongside topical imiquimod. Sequences were derived from PBMCs, sampled from a glioma patient whose treatment included an IDH1 peptide vaccine. These TCRs come from a man aged 40-55 years with glioma.

This chain uses TRBV4-2 with TRBJ2-5; TRBD1 is a possible D gene (6 bases). CDR3 length: 15 residues. CDR1 is LGHNA, CDR2 YNFKEQ, per germline. V lost 4 bases, J lost 3 bases, and 15 bases lay in between. The CDR3 protein is CASSPITGLEETQYF. CDR3 sequence (DNA): TGTGCCAGCAGCCCGATTACAGGGTTGGAAGAGACCCAGTACTTC.

The gene calls are TRBV5-1 and TRBJ1-4; tentative D call: TRBD1 (6 bases). V lost 4 bases and J lost 10, with 26 bases in between. Germline V gene sequence: CDR1 SGHRS, CDR2 YFSETQ. This CDR3 spans 17 amino acids. The CDR3 region is CASSNDRSGRGPVKLFF. The CDR3 DNA sequence: TGCGCCAGCAGCAACGACAGGTCGGGACGTGGCCCGGTAAAACTGTTTTTT. Looking up the rest from reference TRBV5-1 and TRBJ1-4 gives the full variable domain: KAGVTQTPRYLIKTRGQQVTLSCSPISGHRSVSWYQQTPGQGLQFLFEYFSETQRNKGNFPGRFSGRQFSNSRSEMNVSTLELGDSALYLCASSNDRSGRGPVKLFFGSGTQLSVL.

The J gene is TRBJ1-3, the V gene TRBV7-2; D call uncertain. With 5 bases removed from V and 1 base from J, the gap between germline ends came to 9 bases. CDR3 length: 14 residues. Per the germline V gene, CDR1 is SGHTA and CDR2 is FQGNSA. The CDR3 here is CASSVQLSGNTIYF. In nucleotides, the CDR3 is TGTGCCAGCAGCGTACAACTTTCTGGAAACACCATATATTTT.

The chain couples TRBV20-1 to TRBJ2-7; no firm D call. V lost 4 bases and J 2 bases, leaving 6 bases between the germline ends. Germline-derived CDR1 and CDR2 are DFQATT and SNEGSKA (reference sequence). The CDR3 contains 11 residues. The CDR3 is CSAKQAYEQYF. CDR3 DNA: TGCAGTGCTAAGCAAGCCTACGAGCAGTACTTC.

A remark on this clone: At one end the junction does not follow the germline gene, possibly because of a read error. This chain uses TRBV15 with TRBJ2-5; D might be TRBD1 (6 bases). Germline V gene sequence: CDR1 LNHNV, CDR2 YYDKDF (reference sequence). The CDR3 is made up of 15 amino acids. CDR3 DNA: TGTGCCACCAGAAGAGCCTACAGGGTGACCGAGACCCAGTACTTC. Its translation: CATRRAYRVTETQYF.

The chain links TRBV4-1 to TRBJ2-7; D gene ambiguous. In germline, CDR1 is MGHRA, CDR2 YSYEKL. Between the trimmed V and J ends, which lost 0 bases and 3 bases, there was a span of 12 bases. The CDR3 length is 15 residues. CDR3 amino acids: CASSQEGSTNYEQYF. The CDR3 DNA is TGCGCCAGCAGCCAAGAAGGCAGCACCAACTACGAGCAGTACTTC.

This chain connects TRBV14 to TRBJ2-3, with 10 bases fitting TRBD2. V gave up 4 bases and J gave up 2 bases; unmatched junction bases: 3. Germline CDR1 and CDR2: SGHDN and FVKESK. This CDR3 has 15 amino acids. The CDR3 DNA is TGTGCCAGCAGCCGGACTAGCGGCTACACAGATACGCAGTATTTT. Amino acid sequence: CASSRTSGYTDTQYF.

The chain couples TRBV2 to TRBJ2-2, with D tentatively TRBD1 or TRBD2 (5 bases each). CDR1 and CDR2 from the germline V gene are SNHLY and FYNNEI. The CDR3 runs 14 residues. V lost 7 bases, J lost 4 bases, and 13 bases lay in between. The CDR3, as DNA: TGTGCCAGCAAGAGGGGTCAGAGCACCGGGGAGCTGTTTTTT. Its protein product is CASKRGQSTGELFF.

V usage is TRBV19 and J usage is TRBJ2-2; 12 nucleotides agree with TRBD2. The CDR3 loop spans 18 amino acids. Trimming at V came to 6 bases and at J to 0 bases, leaving 8 bases not matched to a gene. CDR1 and CDR2 from the germline V gene are LNHDA and SQIVND (reference sequence). For the CDR3, the DNA is TGTGCCAGTAGGGTGACTAGCGGGAGTAAATCGAACACCGGGGAGCTGTTTTTT. Translated, it gives CASRVTSGSKSNTGELFF. Combining the CDR3 with reference TRBV19 and TRBJ2-2 gives the whole variable domain DGGITQSPKYLFRKEGQNVTLSCEQNLNHDAMYWYRQDPGQGLRLIYYSQIVNDFQKGDIAEGYSVSREKKESFPLTVTSAQKNPTAFYLCASRVTSGSKSNTGELFFGEGSRLTVL.

This chain links TRBV7-9 with TRBJ1-1; D is unresolved. V lost 7 bases and J lost 9, with 15 bases in between. The CDR3 length is 12 residues. The germline V gene has CDR1 SEHNR and CDR2 FQNEAQ (reference sequence). The CDR3 DNA reads TGTGCCAGCATCCTAGGAGTGGGCCAAGCTTTCTTT. Amino acids: CASILGVGQAFF. The full variable domain, with the rest looked up from reference TRBV7-9 and TRBJ1-1, is DTGVSQNPRHKITKRGQNVTFRCDPISEHNRLYWYRQTLGQGPEFLTYFQNEAQLEKSRLLSDRFSAERPKGSFSTLEIQRTEQGDSAMYLCASILGVGQAFFGQGTRLTVV.

This sequence joins TRBV9 and TRBJ2-3; 11 bases match TRBD2. The germline gives CDR1 SGDLS, CDR2 YYNGEE. This CDR3 is built from 18 residues. The V gene end was trimmed by 4 bases and the J gene end by 1 base; junction bases not matched to a gene: 11. CDR3 region: CASSTRRLAGGGTDTQYF. In DNA form, the CDR3 reads TGTGCCAGCAGCACAAGGCGGCTAGCGGGAGGCGGCACAGATACGCAGTATTTT.

The CDR3 region is CASSPNDREGGYTF. CDR3 in DNA: TGTGCCAGCTCACCAAACGACAGGGAGGGTGGCTACACCTTC. This chain uses TRBV18 with TRBJ1-2; TRBD1 agrees at 7 bases. Germline CDR1 is KGHSH and CDR2 is LQKENI. The CDR3 has 14 amino acids. With V trimmed by 2 bases and J by 7 bases, 7 bases remained unmatched. Variable domain in full (rest from reference TRBV18 and TRBJ1-2): NAGVMQNPRHLVRRRGQEARLRCSPMKGHSHVYWYRQLPEEGLKFMVYLQKENIIDESGMPKERFSAEFPKEGPSILRIQQVVRGDSAAYFCASSPNDREGGYTFGSGTRLTVV.

V gene TRBV11-2 combines with J gene TRBJ2-7, with TRBD2 matching 8 bases. Germline loops: CDR1 SGHAT, CDR2 FQNNGV. The V gene end was trimmed by 6 bases and the J gene end by 6 bases; junction bases not matched to a gene: 7. The CDR3 has 13 residues. CDR3: CASSPGREGEQYF. The CDR3 bases are TGTGCCAGCAGTCCCGGACGGGAGGGCGAGCAGTACTTC.

The rearrangement joins TRBV29-1 to TRBJ2-5, with 7 positions matching TRBD2. Germline V gene sequence: CDR1 SQVTM, CDR2 ANQGSEA. J gave up 5 bases and V 0 bases, and 6 bases lay outside the gene matches. This CDR3 comprises 14 residues. CDR3 amino acids: CSVEDPGGLETQYF. CDR3 DNA sequence: TGCAGCGTTGAAGATCCGGGAGGTCTGGAGACCCAGTACTTC.

The V gene is TRBV6-5, the J gene TRBJ2-3; tentative D call: TRBD2 (5 bases). Germline V gene data show CDR1 as MNHEY and CDR2 as SVGAGI. The CDR3 runs 14 residues. V dropped 2 bases and J dropped 6 bases, with 12 bases sitting between them. The CDR3 here is CASSYRTSDDTQYF. The CDR3 DNA is TGTGCCAGCAGTTACCGGACTTCTGACGATACGCAGTATTTT.

The chain has TRBV7-3 and TRBJ2-2; 7 bases align to TRBD1. The CDR3 extends over 14 amino acids. Germline CDR1 reads SGHTA; CDR2 reads FQGTGA. The V and J ends lost 5 bases and 4 bases, in that order; junction bases with no gene match: 4. The DNA of the CDR3 is TGTGCCAGCAGCAGGGACAGTTCCACCGGGGAGCTGTTTTTT. It yields the protein CASSRDSSTGELFF.

The V call is TRBV6-5, the J call TRBJ1-3; TRBD1 agrees at 8 bases. V shed 5 bases and J 2 bases; nucleotides not matched to a gene: 2. This CDR3 has 14 residues. Germline V CDR1 and CDR2: MNHEY, SVGAGI. The CDR3 sequence is CASSQTGAGNTIYF. The CDR3 nucleotides read TGTGCCAGCAGTCAGACAGGGGCTGGAAACACCATATATTTT.

J is TRBJ2-1 and V is TRBV2, with unresolved D. The V end was cut by 2 bases, the J end by 0 bases, with 8 bases between. The germline V gene encodes CDR1 SNHLY and CDR2 FYNNEI. CDR3 length: 15 amino acids. The CDR3 DNA is TGTGCCAGCAGTGAACTGTCGAGCTCCTACAATGAGCAGTTCTTC. As protein: CASSELSSSYNEQFF.

The chain joins TRBV5-1 to TRBJ2-5, with TRBD2 identical over 9 bases. The V gene's germline CDR1 is SGHRS and CDR2 YFSETQ. This CDR3 region has 16 residues. V shed 4 bases and J 1 base; nucleotides not matched to a gene: 8. The CDR3 coding sequence is TGCGCCAGCAGCCCAACTAGCGGGTCGTTCCAAGAGACCCAGTACTTC. Its protein is CASSPTSGSFQETQYF. The whole variable domain, filled in from reference TRBV5-1 and TRBJ2-5, reads KAGVTQTPRYLIKTRGQQVTLSCSPISGHRSVSWYQQTPGQGLQFLFEYFSETQRNKGNFPGRFSGRQFSNSRSEMNVSTLELGDSALYLCASSPTSGSFQETQYFGPGTRLLVL.

The chain couples TRBV4-1 to TRBJ2-7; D may be TRBD1 (5 bases). CDR3 size: 16 residues. The germline gives CDR1 MGHRA, CDR2 YSYEKL. V dropped 1 base and J dropped 2 bases, with 15 bases sitting between them. The CDR3 region has the DNA TGCGCCAGCAGCCAAGCTTCACAGGATATGACCTACGAGCAGTACTTC. Residues: CASSQASQDMTYEQYF.

This clone was found a few times. The V call is TRBV6-1, the J call TRBJ1-2; 10 bases align to TRBD1. Germline CDR1 is MNHNS and CDR2 is SASEGT. The J segment lost 3 bases and the V segment lost 4 bases, leaving 8 bases of the junction unmatched. The CDR3 covers 16 residues. For the CDR3, the DNA is TGTGCCAGCAGTGTCAGGACAGGGGGAGATCACTATGGCTACACCTTC. Protein: CASSVRTGGDHYGYTF.

The V and J genes are TRBV2 and TRBJ2-4; no definite D call. Per the germline V gene, CDR1 is SNHLY and CDR2 is FYNNEI. V was trimmed by 3 bases and J by 7 bases, leaving 1 base between them. This CDR3 comprises 10 residues. CDR3 in amino acids: CASSENIQYF. The CDR3 nucleotides read TGTGCCAGCAGTGAGAACATTCAGTACTTC. The full variable domain, completed using reference TRBV2 and TRBJ2-4, is EPEVTQTPSHQVTQMGQEVILRCVPISNHLYFYWYRQILGQKVEFLVSFYNNEISEKSEIFDDQFSVERPDGSNFTLKIRSTKLEDSAMYFCASSENIQYFGAGTRLSVL.

This clone occurred once. The chain carries TRBV7-2 and TRBJ2-5; tentatively, D is TRBD2 (5 bases). Germline CDR1 is SGHTA and CDR2 is FQGNSA. The CDR3 has 14 amino acids. Trimming cost V 2 bases and J 3 bases, with 10 bases left between them. CDR3: CASSLRLAEETQYF. The CDR3, as DNA: TGTGCCAGCAGCTTACGTCTAGCAGAAGAGACCCAGTACTTC.

DNA for the CDR3: TGTGCCAGCAGCCAAGTTCTTCCTTCCAGGGACAGGGAGACCCAGTACTTC. Translation: CASSQVLPSRDRETQYF. The V gene is TRBV4-2, the J gene TRBJ2-5, with 8 bases aligning to TRBD1. The CDR3 is 17 residues long. Germline CDR1 LGHNA, CDR2 YNFKEQ. Germline trimming cut 1 base from V and 5 bases from J; bases unmatched to any gene: 12.

The J gene is TRBJ2-7, the V gene TRBV5-1, with TRBD2 identical over 10 bases. The CDR3 totals 14 residues. CDR1 and CDR2 from the germline V gene are SGHRS and YFSETQ. Germline trimming cut 2 bases from V and 6 bases from J; bases unmatched to any gene: 5. CDR3 residues: CASSLGSGRSEQYF. In DNA form, the CDR3 reads TGCGCCAGCAGCTTAGGTAGCGGGAGGAGCGAGCAGTACTTC.

This clone was picked up one time. V is TRBV5-6 and J is TRBJ1-1, with D tentatively TRBD1 (6 bases). The V and J ends lost 3 bases and 4 bases respectively, with 10 bases between them. Germline V gene data show CDR1 as SGHDT and CDR2 as YYEEEE. The CDR3 consists of 13 residues. The CDR3 DNA reads TGTGCCAGCAGCTCTACAGGGACCACTGAAGCTTTCTTT. It encodes CASSSTGTTEAFF. The full variable domain, its missing parts supplied by reference TRBV5-6 and TRBJ1-1, is DAGVTQSPTHLIKTRGQQVTLRCSPKSGHDTVSWYQQALGQGPQFIFQYYEEEERQRGNFPDRFSGHQFPNYSSELNVNALLLGDSALYLCASSSTGTTEAFFGQGTRLTVV.

The V call is TRBV19, the J call TRBJ2-7; 8 bases match TRBD1. The CDR3 runs 14 residues. The trim removed 4 bases at V and 3 bases at J, leaving 5 bases unmatched. Germline values: CDR1 LNHDA, CDR2 SQIVND (reference sequence). The DNA of the CDR3 is TGTGCCAGTAGTAGCGGGACAGGACACTACGAGCAGTACTTC. Protein sequence: CASSSGTGHYEQYF.